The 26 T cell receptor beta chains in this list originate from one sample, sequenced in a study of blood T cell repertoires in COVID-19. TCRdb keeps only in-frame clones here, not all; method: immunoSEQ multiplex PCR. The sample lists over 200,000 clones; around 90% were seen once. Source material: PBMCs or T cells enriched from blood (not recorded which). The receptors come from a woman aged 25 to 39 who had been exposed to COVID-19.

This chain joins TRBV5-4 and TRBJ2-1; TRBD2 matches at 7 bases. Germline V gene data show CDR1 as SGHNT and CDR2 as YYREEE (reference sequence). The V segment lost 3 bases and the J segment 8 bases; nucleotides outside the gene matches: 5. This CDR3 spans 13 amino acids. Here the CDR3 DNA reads TGTGCCAGCAGCTGGGGGGGATACGATGAGCAGTTCTTC. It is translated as CASSWGGYDEQFF.

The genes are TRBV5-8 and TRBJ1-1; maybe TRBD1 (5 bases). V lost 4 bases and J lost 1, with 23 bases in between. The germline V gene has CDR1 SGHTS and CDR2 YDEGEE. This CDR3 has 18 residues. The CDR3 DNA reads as TGTGCCAGCAGCCCTGACCTATGGGGGGGTCCACAGAACACTGAAGCTTTCTTT. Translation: CASSPDLWGGPQNTEAFF. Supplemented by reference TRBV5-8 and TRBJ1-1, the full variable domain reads EAGVTQSPTHLIKTRGQQATLRCSPISGHTSVYWYQQALGLGLQFLLWYDEGEERNRGNFPPRFSGRQFPNYSSELNVNALELEDSALYLCASSPDLWGGPQNTEAFFGQGTRLTVV.

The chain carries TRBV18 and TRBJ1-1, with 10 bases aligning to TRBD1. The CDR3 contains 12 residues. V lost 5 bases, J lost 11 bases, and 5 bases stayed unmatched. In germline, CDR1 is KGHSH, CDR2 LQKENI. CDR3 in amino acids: CASSDRGLWAFF. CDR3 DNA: TGTGCCAGCTCAGACAGGGGGCTCTGGGCTTTCTTT.

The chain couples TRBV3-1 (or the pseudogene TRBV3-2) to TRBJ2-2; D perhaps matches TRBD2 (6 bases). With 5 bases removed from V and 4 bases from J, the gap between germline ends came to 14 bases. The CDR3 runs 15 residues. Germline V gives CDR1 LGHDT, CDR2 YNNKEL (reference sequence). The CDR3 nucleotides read TGTGCCAGCAGCAAGCCGGGACTCTCCACCGGGGAGCTGTTTTTT. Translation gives CASSKPGLSTGELFF.

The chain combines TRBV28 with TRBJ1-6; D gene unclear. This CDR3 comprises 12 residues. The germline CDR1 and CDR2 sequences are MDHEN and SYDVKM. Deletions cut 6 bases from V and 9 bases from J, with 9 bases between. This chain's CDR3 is CASSLSISPLHF. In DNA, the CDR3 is TGTGCCAGCAGCCTAAGTATTTCACCCCTCCACTTT.

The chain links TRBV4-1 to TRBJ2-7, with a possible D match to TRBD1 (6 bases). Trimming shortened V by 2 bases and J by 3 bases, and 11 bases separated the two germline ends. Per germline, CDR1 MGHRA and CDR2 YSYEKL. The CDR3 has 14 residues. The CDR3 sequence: CASSQPGHSYEQYF. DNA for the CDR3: TGCGCCAGCAGCCAACCGGGACACAGCTACGAGCAGTACTTC.

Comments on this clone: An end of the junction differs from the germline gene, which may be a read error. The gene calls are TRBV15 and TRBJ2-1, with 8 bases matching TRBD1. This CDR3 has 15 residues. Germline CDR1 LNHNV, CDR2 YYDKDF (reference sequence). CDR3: CATSRDRGANNEQFF. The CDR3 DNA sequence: TGTGCCACCAGCCGAGACAGGGGTGCGAACAATGAGCAGTTCTTC.

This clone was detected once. The CDR3 here is CASRNRGGGYTF. CDR3 nucleotides: TGTGCCAGCAGGAACAGGGGCGGAGGCTACACCTTC. V usage is TRBV27 and J usage is TRBJ1-2, with TRBD1 identical over 7 bases. V dropped 6 bases and J dropped 8; count of bases not matched to a gene: 6. The CDR3 is 12 residues long. Germline values: CDR1 MNHEY, CDR2 SMNVEV (reference sequence).

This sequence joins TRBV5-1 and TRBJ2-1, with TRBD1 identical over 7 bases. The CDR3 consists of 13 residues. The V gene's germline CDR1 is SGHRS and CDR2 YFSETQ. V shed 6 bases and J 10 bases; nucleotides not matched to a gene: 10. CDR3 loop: CASNTIRDSEQFF. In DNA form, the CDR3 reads TGCGCCAGCAACACTATCAGGGACAGCGAGCAGTTCTTC.

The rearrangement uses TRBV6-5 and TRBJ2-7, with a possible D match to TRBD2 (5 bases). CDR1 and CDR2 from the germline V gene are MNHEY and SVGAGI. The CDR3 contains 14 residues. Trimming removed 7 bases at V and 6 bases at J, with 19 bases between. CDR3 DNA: TGTGCCAGCAAGTCGGGCCCGGGGTCTGGCGAGCAGTACTTC. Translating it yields CASKSGPGSGEQYF.

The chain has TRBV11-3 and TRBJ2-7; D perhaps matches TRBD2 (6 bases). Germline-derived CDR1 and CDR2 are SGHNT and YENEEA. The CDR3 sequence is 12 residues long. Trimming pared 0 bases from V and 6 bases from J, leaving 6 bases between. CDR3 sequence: CASSLEGGEQYF. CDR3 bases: TGTGCCAGCAGCTTAGAGGGGGGCGAGCAGTACTTC.

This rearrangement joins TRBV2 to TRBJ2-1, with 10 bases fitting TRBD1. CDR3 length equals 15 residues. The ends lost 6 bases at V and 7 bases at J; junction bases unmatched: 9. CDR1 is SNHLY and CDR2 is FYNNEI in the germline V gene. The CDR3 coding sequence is TGTGCCAGCAGCCAGGGACAGGGGCTTTTTAATGAGCAGTTCTTC. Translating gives CASSQGQGLFNEQFF.

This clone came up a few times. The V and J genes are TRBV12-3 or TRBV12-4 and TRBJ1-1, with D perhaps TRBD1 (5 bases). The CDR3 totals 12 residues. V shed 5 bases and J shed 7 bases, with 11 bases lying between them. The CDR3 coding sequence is TGTGCCAGCAGTCCCACAGGTATTGAAGCTTTCTTT. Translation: CASSPTGIEAFF.

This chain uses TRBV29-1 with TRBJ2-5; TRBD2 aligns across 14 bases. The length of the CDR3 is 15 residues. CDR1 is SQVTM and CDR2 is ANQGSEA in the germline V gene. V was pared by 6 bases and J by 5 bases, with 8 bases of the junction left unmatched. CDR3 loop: CSVRTSGRKAETQYF. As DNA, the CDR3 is TGCAGCGTGCGGACTAGCGGGAGGAAAGCCGAGACCCAGTACTTC.

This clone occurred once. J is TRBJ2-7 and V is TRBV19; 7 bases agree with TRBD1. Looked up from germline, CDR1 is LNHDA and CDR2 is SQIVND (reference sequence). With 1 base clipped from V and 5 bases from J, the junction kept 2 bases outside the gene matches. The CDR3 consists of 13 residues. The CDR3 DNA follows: TGTGCCAGTAGTATAGGCAGGGGGAACGAGCAGTACTTC. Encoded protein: CASSIGRGNEQYF.

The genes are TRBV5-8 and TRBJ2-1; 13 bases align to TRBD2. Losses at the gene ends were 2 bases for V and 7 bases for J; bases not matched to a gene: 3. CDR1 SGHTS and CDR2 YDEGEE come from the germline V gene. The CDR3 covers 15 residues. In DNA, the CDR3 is TGTGCCAGCAGCTTAACTAGCGGGAGGGCTAATGAGCAGTTCTTC. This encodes CASSLTSGRANEQFF. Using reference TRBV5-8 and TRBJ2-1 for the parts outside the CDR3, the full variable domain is EAGVTQSPTHLIKTRGQQATLRCSPISGHTSVYWYQQALGLGLQFLLWYDEGEERNRGNFPPRFSGRQFPNYSSELNVNALELEDSALYLCASSLTSGRANEQFFGPGTRLTVL.

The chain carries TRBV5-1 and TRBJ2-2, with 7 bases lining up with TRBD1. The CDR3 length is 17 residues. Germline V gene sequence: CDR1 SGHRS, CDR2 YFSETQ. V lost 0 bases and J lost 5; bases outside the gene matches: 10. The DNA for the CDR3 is TGCGCCAGCAGCTTGGCCGGCACAGGGGCCGGGACCGGGGAGCTGTTTTTT. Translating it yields CASSLAGTGAGTGELFF.

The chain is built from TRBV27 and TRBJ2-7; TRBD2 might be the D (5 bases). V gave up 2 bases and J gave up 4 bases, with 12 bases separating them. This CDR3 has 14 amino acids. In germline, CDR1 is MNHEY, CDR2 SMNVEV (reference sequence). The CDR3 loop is CASSLSDGGYEQYF. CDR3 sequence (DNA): TGTGCCAGCAGTTTAAGTGACGGAGGTTACGAGCAGTACTTC.

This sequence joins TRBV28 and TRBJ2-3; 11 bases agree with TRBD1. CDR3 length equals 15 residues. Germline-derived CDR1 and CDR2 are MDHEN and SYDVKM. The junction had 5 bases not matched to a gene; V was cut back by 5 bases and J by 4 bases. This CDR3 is CASSLPGQGADTQYF. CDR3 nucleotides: TGTGCCAGCAGTCTCCCGGGACAGGGGGCAGATACGCAGTATTTT.

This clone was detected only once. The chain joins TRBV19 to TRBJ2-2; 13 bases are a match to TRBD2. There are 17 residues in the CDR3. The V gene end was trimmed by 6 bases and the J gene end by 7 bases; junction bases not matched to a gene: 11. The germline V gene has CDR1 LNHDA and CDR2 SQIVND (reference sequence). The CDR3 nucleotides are TGTGCCAGTAGCCCTACCGGGACTAGCGGGAAAAACGGGGAGCTGTTTTTT. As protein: CASSPTGTSGKNGELFF.

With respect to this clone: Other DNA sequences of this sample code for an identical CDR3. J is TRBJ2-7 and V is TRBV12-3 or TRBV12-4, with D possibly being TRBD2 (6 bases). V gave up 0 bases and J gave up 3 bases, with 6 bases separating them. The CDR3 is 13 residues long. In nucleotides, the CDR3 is TGTGCCAGCAGTTTAGCGGGAGGCTACGAGCAGTACTTC. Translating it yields CASSLAGGYEQYF.

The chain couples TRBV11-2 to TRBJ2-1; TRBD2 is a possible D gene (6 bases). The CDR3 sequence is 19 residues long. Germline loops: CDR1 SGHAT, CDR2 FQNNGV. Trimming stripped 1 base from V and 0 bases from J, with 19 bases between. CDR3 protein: CASSLAEGLRGRSYNEQFF. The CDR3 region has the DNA TGTGCCAGCAGCTTAGCCGAGGGACTCCGGGGACGCTCCTACAATGAGCAGTTCTTC.

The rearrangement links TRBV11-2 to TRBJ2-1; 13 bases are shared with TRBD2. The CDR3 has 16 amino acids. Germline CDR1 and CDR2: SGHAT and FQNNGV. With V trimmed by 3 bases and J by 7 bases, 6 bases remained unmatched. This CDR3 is CASSFEKGLAGNEQFF. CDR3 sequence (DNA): TGTGCCAGCAGCTTCGAGAAGGGACTAGCGGGAAATGAGCAGTTCTTC.

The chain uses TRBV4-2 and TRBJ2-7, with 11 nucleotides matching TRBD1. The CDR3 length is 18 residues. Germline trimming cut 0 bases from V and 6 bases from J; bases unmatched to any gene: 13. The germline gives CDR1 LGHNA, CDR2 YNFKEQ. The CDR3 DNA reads TGTGCCAGCAGCCAAGAGGGGTGGGGACAGGGGGAAACAAGCGAGCAGTACTTC. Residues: CASSQEGWGQGETSEQYF.

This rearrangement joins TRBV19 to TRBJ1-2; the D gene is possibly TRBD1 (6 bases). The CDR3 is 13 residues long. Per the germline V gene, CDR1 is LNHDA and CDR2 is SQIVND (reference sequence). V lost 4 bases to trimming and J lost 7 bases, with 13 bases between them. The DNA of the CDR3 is TGTGCCAGTAGTACAACAGGGTTTGCTGGCTACACCTTC. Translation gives CASSTTGFAGYTF.

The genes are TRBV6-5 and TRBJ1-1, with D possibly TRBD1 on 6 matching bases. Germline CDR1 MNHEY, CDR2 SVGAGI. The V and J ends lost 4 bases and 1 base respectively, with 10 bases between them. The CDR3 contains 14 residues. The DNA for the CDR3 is TGTGCCAGCAGTTTTGGACAGAAGAACACTGAAGCTTTCTTT. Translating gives CASSFGQKNTEAFF.